A selection of T cell receptor beta chains follows, all from one sample in a study of cytomegalovirus exposure and HLA in healthy donors. Generated by immunoSEQ multiplex PCR, the TCRdb table keeps only in-frame clones and is missing some. This sample has around 300,000 clones, with around 90% found just once. Sequencing input: PBMCs. Receptors were obtained from a man between 25 and 39 years old in good health and CMV-seronegative. Each CDR3 is given with its conserved first and last residue. A D gene is named only where the DNA matches it firmly. Only part of the rows carry a size: once, few, many, or a class if the clone is expanded.

v_call: TRBV19; clone_size: NA; j_call: TRBJ2-7; d_call: NA; cdr3_aa: CASSMEMGPLYEQYF; cdr3_nt: TGTGCCAGTAGTATGGAAATGGGGCCCCTCTACGAGCAGTACTTC
v_call: TRBV14; clone_size: NA; j_call: TRBJ1-4; d_call: NA; cdr3_aa: CASSHGENEKLFF; cdr3_nt: TGTGCCAGCAGCCACGGAGAGAATGAAAAACTGTTTTTT
v_call: TRBV6-1; clone_size: NA; j_call: TRBJ1-4; d_call: NA; cdr3_aa: CASSEGRTDFSTNEKLFF; cdr3_nt: TGTGCCAGCAGTGAAGGAAGGACAGATTTCTCGACTAATGAAAAACTGTTTTTT
v_call: TRBV20-1; clone_size: NA; j_call: TRBJ1-2; d_call: NA; cdr3_aa: CSARYLSGYTF; cdr3_nt: TGCAGTGCTAGATATCTCTCTGGCTACACCTTC
v_call: TRBV7-8; clone_size: NA; j_call: TRBJ2-3; d_call: TRBD2; cdr3_aa: CASSLLSGESRGTQYF; cdr3_nt: TGTGCCAGCAGCTTACTTAGCGGGGAGTCGAGAGGTACGCAGTATTTT
v_call: TRBV6-1; clone_size: NA; j_call: TRBJ2-7; d_call: TRBD2; cdr3_aa: CASSQSGEGSYEQYF; cdr3_nt: TGTGCCAGCAGTCAAAGCGGGGAGGGATCCTACGAGCAGTACTTC
v_call: TRBV6-5; clone_size: NA; j_call: TRBJ1-2; d_call: TRBD1; cdr3_aa: CASRRGAGQPRGYTF; cdr3_nt: TGTGCCAGCCGCAGAGGGGCGGGACAGCCTCGTGGCTACACCTTC
v_call: TRBV5-1; clone_size: once; j_call: TRBJ2-7; d_call: TRBD1; cdr3_aa: CASSSTGGNEQYF; cdr3_nt: TGCGCCAGCAGCTCCACAGGGGGCAACGAGCAGTACTTC
v_call: TRBV19; clone_size: NA; j_call: TRBJ1-3; d_call: NA; cdr3_aa: CASTIDRFSGNTIYF; cdr3_nt: TGTGCCAGTACCATAGACAGATTCTCTGGAAACACCATATATTTT
v_call: TRBV19; clone_size: NA; j_call: TRBJ1-5; d_call: TRBD1; cdr3_aa: CASSSPRDREGQPQHF; cdr3_nt: TGTGCCAGTTCCTCCCCGAGGGACAGGGAGGGTCAGCCCCAGCATTTT
v_call: TRBV7-2; clone_size: NA; j_call: TRBJ1-2; d_call: NA; cdr3_aa: CASSLGGEDYGYTF; cdr3_nt: TGTGCCAGCAGCTTAGGGGGGGAGGACTATGGCTACACCTTC
v_call: TRBV6-5; clone_size: NA; j_call: TRBJ2-1; d_call: TRBD1; cdr3_aa: CASSYSGQGTNEQFF; cdr3_nt: TGTGCCAGCAGTTACTCGGGACAGGGTACCAATGAGCAGTTCTTC
v_call: TRBV12-5; clone_size: few; j_call: TRBJ2-2; d_call: NA; cdr3_aa: CASSYTGELFF; cdr3_nt: TGTGCTAGTTCTTACACCGGGGAGCTGTTTTTT
v_call: TRBV11-3; clone_size: NA; j_call: TRBJ1-3; d_call: TRBD1; cdr3_aa: CASSRDSGNTIYF; cdr3_nt: TGTGCCAGCAGCAGGGACAGTGGAAACACCATATATTTT
v_call: TRBV6-5; clone_size: NA; j_call: TRBJ2-5; d_call: TRBD2; cdr3_aa: CASSGSGGTQETQYF; cdr3_nt: TGTGCCAGCAGTGGGAGCGGGGGTACCCAAGAGACCCAGTACTTC
v_call: TRBV2; clone_size: NA; j_call: TRBJ2-7; d_call: TRBD1; cdr3_aa: CASRRDRGPYEQYF; cdr3_nt: TGTGCCAGCAGGAGAGACAGGGGACCCTACGAGCAGTACTTC
v_call: TRBV6-5; clone_size: NA; j_call: TRBJ1-1; d_call: NA; cdr3_aa: CASSYLAGGRGAFF; cdr3_nt: TGTGCCAGCAGTTACCTCGCCGGTGGCAGGGGTGCTTTCTTT
v_call: TRBV7-9; clone_size: NA; j_call: TRBJ1-5; d_call: NA; cdr3_aa: CASSSGYSNQPQHF; cdr3_nt: TGTGCCAGCAGCTCGGGTTATAGCAATCAGCCCCAGCATTTT